This T cell receptor (beta chain) was retrieved from a study of blood T cells in healthy people across ages. Study-wide points: Changes seen in expanded clonotypes were possibly confounded by donor CMV status left unknown. Versus aged donors, long-lived donors had higher diversity and more naive CD4+ cells.

As to this clonotype: Antigen specificity is unknown.

Donors each provided 7.5 to 10 milliliters of peripheral blood. V was pared by 6 bases and J by 10 bases, with 16 bases of the junction left unmatched. CDR3 length equals 15 residues. It was with a sample-barcoded 5' primer and a J-beta primer mix that a second PCR of roughly 7 to 11 cycles was run. Using its own MiXCR run on the 5' RACE reads, TCRdb lists one record per CDR3 protein. This repertoire shows roughly 680,000 distinct CDR3 sequences, roughly half found once; its top ten account for approximately 13%. The chain has TRBV12-3 or TRBV12-4 and TRBJ2-7, with 9 bases that match TRBD1. The material sequenced was blood. The TCR comes from a woman of 80 years or more in good health. The CDR3 spells CASSSRTGDADPQYF. CDR3 in DNA: TGTGCCAGCAGCTCTAGGACAGGGGACGCAGATCCCCAGTACTTC.